This TCR beta chain was captured by sequencing in a study of blood T cell repertoires in COVID-19. Sequenced by immunoSEQ multiplex PCR; TCRdb stores in-frame clones only, minus some. The sample yields hundreds of thousands of clones, around 87% seen once. Adults between roughly 18 and 95 years of age took part from 24 US areas. CDR1 and CDR2 (germline): DFQATT, SNEGSKA (reference sequence). The CDR3 has 14 amino acids. Trimming removed 3 bases at V and 0 bases at J, with 9 bases between. The source material was PBMCs or T cells enriched from blood (not recorded which). The clonotype comes from a woman aged 18 to 35 with acute COVID-19. The V and J genes are TRBV20-1 and TRBJ1-5; TRBD1 is a possible D gene (5 bases). CDR3 sequence: CSASGAVSNQPQHF. The CDR3 bases are TGCAGTGCTAGTGGGGCAGTTAGCAATCAGCCCCAGCATTTT.